Detailed here is one TCR beta chain. The CDR3 is made up of 14 amino acids. Germline loops: CDR1 KGHDR, CDR2 SFDVKD. V dropped 2 bases and J dropped 2 bases, with 6 bases sitting between them. These data belong to a study of T cell responses to AZD1222 COVID-19 vaccine. TCRdb's table, derived via immunoSEQ multiplex PCR, lists solely in-frame clones and lacks some. The sample lists 180,000 or so clones, less than 95% occurring once. This rearrangement joins TRBV24-1 to TRBJ1-5; the D is unclear. This TCR was recovered from an adult in good health. The specimen comprised peripheral blood, sampled on day 0 of AZD1222 vaccination. The CDR3 nucleotides are TGTGCCACCAGTGATTCATTGGGCAATCAGCCCCAGCATTTT. Translated: CATSDSLGNQPQHF.